The 23 T cell receptor beta chains below were found in one sample sequenced in a study of shared clonotypes between healthy human individuals. Using immunoSEQ multiplex PCR, the repertoire was profiled, and TCRdb retains in-frame clones only, with some absent. The sample has a few million clones; more than 90% are singletons. Sequences were obtained from naive CD4+ T cells sorted from blood. Subset given: CD45RA+ positively selected. The receptors were sampled from a young man in good health.

The V and J genes are TRBV19 and TRBJ2-5, with no clear D. The CDR3 sequence is 12 residues long. CDR1 and CDR2 (germline): LNHDA, SQIVND (reference sequence). V was pared by 6 bases and J by 3 bases, with 8 bases between. CDR3: CASRADEETQYF. CDR3 sequence (DNA): TGTGCCAGTAGGGCGGATGAAGAGACCCAGTACTTC.

The chain uses TRBV11-2 and TRBJ2-3; D unresolved. There are 16 residues in the CDR3. CDR1 and CDR2 from the germline V gene are SGHAT and FQNNGV. Trimming shortened V by 1 base and J by 0 bases, and 11 bases separated the two germline ends. CDR3 coding DNA: TGTGCCAGCAGCTTAGTACAGAGACCTAGCACAGATACGCAGTATTTT. This codes for CASSLVQRPSTDTQYF.

This chain links TRBV4-3 with TRBJ2-1, with 7 bases identical to TRBD2. V was pared by 0 bases and J by 3 bases, with 5 bases of the junction left unmatched. Germline V lookup: CDR1 LGHNA, CDR2 YSLEER. This CDR3 has 16 amino acids. The CDR3 protein is CASSQDSSGYYNEQFF. Here the CDR3 DNA reads TGCGCCAGCAGCCAAGATTCTAGCGGATACTACAATGAGCAGTTCTTC.

V is TRBV30 and J is TRBJ2-7, with 7 bases that match TRBD1. The junction had 8 bases not matched to a gene; V was cut back by 3 bases and J by 6 bases. Germline CDR1 is GTSNPN and CDR2 is SVGIG (reference sequence). The CDR3 is 13 residues long. The CDR3 nucleotides are TGTGCCTGGAGCCGACAGGGAAATGGCGAGCAGTACTTC. This gives the protein CAWSRQGNGEQYF.

The chain recombines TRBV2 with TRBJ2-2; D remains ambiguous. Trimming pared 2 bases from V and 6 bases from J, leaving 7 bases between. CDR3 length equals 13 residues. From germline, CDR1 is SNHLY and CDR2 FYNNEI. The CDR3 loop is CASSESGPGELFF. The CDR3 nucleotides read TGTGCCAGCAGTGAATCCGGCCCCGGGGAGCTGTTTTTT.

V and J are TRBV29-1 and TRBJ2-1; a weak D match, TRBD1 (6 bases). Trimming stripped 8 bases from V and 9 bases from J, with 14 bases between. The CDR3 sequence is 11 residues long. From germline, CDR1 is SQVTM and CDR2 ANQGSEA. CDR3 protein: CSSGWGREQFF. CDR3 DNA sequence: TGCAGCTCCGGATGGGGGCGTGAGCAGTTCTTC.

The chain uses TRBV19 and TRBJ2-7, with D perhaps being TRBD1 or TRBD2 (5 bases each). Per the germline V gene, CDR1 is LNHDA and CDR2 is SQIVND (reference sequence). This CDR3 has 16 amino acids. With 4 bases removed from V and 0 bases from J, the gap between germline ends came to 16 bases. The CDR3 sequence is CASSRTVGVSSYEQYF. The DNA of the CDR3 is TGTGCCAGTAGTAGGACCGTGGGGGTCAGCTCCTACGAGCAGTACTTC.

The chain employs TRBV15 and TRBJ1-2, with 7 bases lining up with TRBD1. J gave up 4 bases and V 0 bases, and 5 bases lay outside the gene matches. The CDR3 totals 15 residues. CDR1 and CDR2 (germline): LNHNV, YYDKDF (reference sequence). The CDR3, as DNA: TGTGCCACCAGCAGAGATACGGCAGGGGGCTATGGCTACACCTTC. The encoded protein is CATSRDTAGGYGYTF.

This chain connects TRBV6-6 to TRBJ2-1; D is uncertain. The CDR3 consists of 13 residues. Germline loops: CDR1 MNHNY, CDR2 SVGAGI (reference sequence). Trimming removed 7 bases at V and 7 bases at J, with 14 bases between. The CDR3 bases are TGTGCCAGCAATTTTGGTGTAAGGAATGAGCAGTTCTTC. This sequence encodes CASNFGVRNEQFF.

The rearrangement uses TRBV18 and TRBJ2-2; TRBD2 aligns across 7 bases. The germline V gene has CDR1 KGHSH and CDR2 LQKENI. The V and J ends lost 6 bases and 0 bases, in that order; junction bases with no gene match: 10. CDR3 length: 17 amino acids. CDR3 in amino acids: CASSPLPGRTNTGELFF. The CDR3 nucleotides read TGTGCCAGCTCCCCGCTCCCCGGGAGGACGAACACCGGGGAGCTGTTTTTT.

This clone was seen only once. The V gene is TRBV25-1, the J gene TRBJ1-6; perhaps TRBD1 as D (6 bases). CDR1 MGHDK and CDR2 SYGVNS come from the germline V gene. V dropped 4 bases and J dropped 5 bases, with 15 bases sitting between them. CDR3 length: 16 residues. This CDR3 is CASSAQGAGNNSPLHF. The CDR3 coding sequence is TGTGCCAGCAGTGCACAGGGAGCTGGAAATAATTCACCCCTCCACTTT.

V is TRBV7-2 and J is TRBJ2-2; unclear D gene. Per germline, CDR1 SGHTA and CDR2 FQGNSA. V gave up 5 bases and J gave up 2 bases, with 9 bases separating them. The CDR3 runs to 14 residues. CDR3 sequence reads: CASSPILNTGELFF. The DNA of the CDR3 is TGTGCCAGCAGCCCCATACTAAACACCGGGGAGCTGTTTTTT.

In this sample, this clone turned up once. The V call is TRBV6-1, the J call TRBJ2-1; 11 bases line up with TRBD2. Germline V gives CDR1 MNHNS, CDR2 SASEGT. The CDR3 runs 17 residues. Unmatched junction bases numbered 6, after V lost 3 bases and J lost 2 bases. This CDR3 reads CASSERYSGRAYNEQFF. The CDR3 nucleotides read TGTGCCAGCAGTGAGCGCTATAGCGGGAGGGCCTACAATGAGCAGTTCTTC.

The chain employs TRBV2 and TRBJ2-7; possibly TRBD2 for D (5 bases). The CDR3 has 14 amino acids. Germline V gene sequence: CDR1 SNHLY, CDR2 FYNNEI. V was pared by 6 bases and J by 2 bases, with 14 bases between. CDR3 in amino acids: CASRAGWGAYEQYF. As DNA, the CDR3 is TGTGCCAGCAGAGCCGGGTGGGGAGCCTACGAGCAGTACTTC.

This clone was detected only once. The CDR3 bases are TGCGCCAGCAGTGGCCCACTAGCGGGAGGGCCGATGTCCTACGAGCAGTACTTC. Translating it yields CASSGPLAGGPMSYEQYF. The gene calls are TRBV10-1 and TRBJ2-7; 13 bases line up with TRBD2. CDR3 length: 18 amino acids. Germline V lookup: CDR1 WNHNN, CDR2 SYGVQD (reference sequence). With V trimmed by 4 bases and J by 1 base, 10 bases remained unmatched.

The chain uses TRBV7-2 and TRBJ2-7, with TRBD2 matching over 13 bases. Germline CDR1 SGHTA, CDR2 FQGNSA. The CDR3 extends over 15 amino acids. V trimming: 5 bases; J trimming: 7 bases; junction bases outside the gene matches: 8. CDR3 nucleotide sequence: TGTGCCAGCAGCCGGGGGACTAGCGGGGCGGGGGAGCAGTACTTC. It translates to CASSRGTSGAGEQYF.

This rearrangement joins TRBV11-2 to TRBJ1-1, with 9 nucleotides matching TRBD1. The CDR3 has 13 residues. Germline V gives CDR1 SGHAT, CDR2 FQNNGV. J gave up 5 bases and V 8 bases, and 6 bases lay outside the gene matches. The chain's CDR3 is CASGGQGRTEAFF. The DNA for the CDR3 is TGTGCCAGCGGCGGACAGGGGCGTACTGAAGCTTTCTTT. Drawing the rest from reference TRBV11-2 and TRBJ1-1, the complete variable domain is EAGVAQSPRYKIIEKRQSVAFWCNPISGHATLYWYQQILGQGPKLLIQFQNNGVVDDSQLPKDRFSAERLKGVDSTLKIQPAKLEDSAVYLCASGGQGRTEAFFGQGTRLTVV.

This chain joins TRBV7-2 and TRBJ1-6; D not resolved. From germline, CDR1 is SGHTA and CDR2 FQGNSA. This CDR3 has 14 residues. Trimming cost V 2 bases and J 11 bases, with 13 bases left between them. As DNA, the CDR3 is TGTGCCAGCAGCTTATCGTGGTCGGAGACACCCCTCCACTTT. Its translation: CASSLSWSETPLHF.

This chain uses TRBV4-1 with TRBJ2-2; D uncertain. V gave up 7 bases and J gave up 0 bases, with 15 bases separating them. The CDR3 consists of 16 residues. Germline V CDR1 and CDR2: MGHRA, YSYEKL. The CDR3: CASTETTEANTGELFF. The CDR3 DNA reads as TGCGCCAGCACCGAGACGACGGAAGCGAACACCGGGGAGCTGTTTTTT.

V gene TRBV19 combines with J gene TRBJ1-5; D not resolved. The V gene's germline CDR1 is LNHDA and CDR2 SQIVND (reference sequence). The CDR3 runs to 11 residues. V lost 11 bases, J lost 9 bases, and 14 bases lay in between. This chain's CDR3 is CAVQPRPPQHF. DNA of the CDR3: TGTGCCGTACAGCCCCGACCGCCCCAGCATTTT.

The J gene is TRBJ2-7, the V gene TRBV2; 9 positions match TRBD1. Germline CDR1 reads SNHLY; CDR2 reads FYNNEI. The CDR3 is made up of 13 amino acids. The V segment lost 7 bases and the J segment 7 bases; nucleotides outside the gene matches: 8. CDR3 sequence: CASTVGGQGEQYF. The CDR3 DNA reads as TGTGCCAGCACCGTTGGGGGACAGGGAGAGCAGTACTTC.

CDR3 sequence reads: CASSQVDRDYMNTEAFF. As DNA, the CDR3 is TGCGCCAGCAGCCAAGTGGATAGAGACTACATGAACACTGAAGCTTTCTTT. This chain links TRBV4-3 with TRBJ1-1; D is undetermined. This CDR3 contains 17 residues. Germline CDR1 LGHNA, CDR2 YSLEER. Trimming took 1 base from V and 0 from J, leaving 15 bases between them.

The V call is TRBV9, the J call TRBJ2-7, with 9 bases that match TRBD1. Germline V lookup: CDR1 SGDLS, CDR2 YYNGEE. The J segment lost 3 bases and the V segment lost 4 bases, leaving 8 bases of the junction unmatched. The CDR3 has 15 amino acids. In nucleotides, the CDR3 is TGTGCCAGCAGCACCGGACAGGGGCCTGACTACGAGCAGTACTTC. Protein sequence: CASSTGQGPDYEQYF.